A selection of T cell receptor beta chains follows, all from one sample in a study of shared clonotypes between healthy human individuals. TCRdb's copy holds only in-frame clones and misses some; the assay was immunoSEQ multiplex PCR. The data contain around 2.3 million clones, approximately 94% of them singletons. The material sequenced was naive CD4+ T cells sorted from blood. These receptors originate from a man aged 18 to 29 in good health. The CDR3 runs from the conserved cysteine through the conserved F or W. Fields, in order: J gene, clone size, V gene, D gene, CDR3 DNA, CDR3 protein. A D gene is named only where the DNA matches it firmly. Part of the rows lack a size; the others show once, few, many or a class for expanded clones.

TRBJ2-7 | once | TRBV14 | NA | TGTGCCAGCAGCCAACAGCGTAATACGAAAAGGTCCTCCTACGAGCAGTACTTC | CASSQQRNTKRSSYEQYF
TRBJ2-3 | NA | TRBV18 | NA | TGTGCCAGCTCACCACCCAGGGGACCGACAAGGGATACGCAGTATTTT | CASSPPRGPTRDTQYF
TRBJ2-7 | NA | TRBV7-8 | NA | TGTGCCAGCAGCCATATCTACAGCGGGCTAGTCCCCTACGAGCAGTACTTC | CASSHIYSGLVPYEQYF
TRBJ2-7 | once | TRBV19 | TRBD2 | TGTGCCAGTTCTAGCGGCCCCTACGAGCAGTACTTC | CASSSGPYEQYF
TRBJ2-2 | NA | TRBV14 | NA | TGTGCCAGCAGCCAAGCTATCCGCGGGGCGAACACCGGGGAGCTGTTTTTT | CASSQAIRGANTGELFF
TRBJ2-7 | NA | TRBV25-1 | TRBD1 | TGTGCCAGGGGGGGACAGGACTCCTACGAGCAGTACTTC | CARGGQDSYEQYF
TRBJ2-3 | NA | TRBV7-2 | NA | TGTGCCAGCAGCTTAAGCGGGCGGGCAGCCGTTCACACAGATACGCAGTATTTT | CASSLSGRAAVHTDTQYF
TRBJ2-3 | NA | TRBV9 | NA | TGTGCCAGCAGCGTAGGGGGGCGAAGCGGGACTAGCACAGATACGCAGTATTTT | CASSVGGRSGTSTDTQYF
TRBJ2-7 | NA | TRBV19 | TRBD2 | TGTGCCAGTAAGGCGGGAGGGCAGTACGAGCAGTACTTC | CASKAGGQYEQYF
TRBJ1-1 | NA | TRBV30 | TRBD1 | TGTGCCTGGGGAGACAGGGGTCGAGGTGAAGCTTTCTTT | CAWGDRGRGEAFF
TRBJ2-7 | NA | TRBV18 | TRBD2 | TGTGCCAGCTCACCAGAAGGACTAGCTTACGAGCAGTACTTC | CASSPEGLAYEQYF
TRBJ1-5 | NA | TRBV18 | NA | TGTGCCAGCTCACCGACAGAGGGGGGTCAGCCCCAGCATTTT | CASSPTEGGQPQHF
TRBJ1-5 | NA | TRBV18 | NA | TGTGCCAGCTCACCACCGAGGTCAACCCTTGATGGCAATCAGCCCCAGCATTTT | CASSPPRSTLDGNQPQHF
TRBJ2-7 | once | TRBV27 | NA | TGTGCCAGCAGTTTATCAGGGCTGGGCTCCTACGAGCAGTACTTC | CASSLSGLGSYEQYF
TRBJ1-5 | few | TRBV19 | TRBD1 | TGTGCCAGTAGTAGGGGACAGTCTAGCAATCAGCCCCAGCATTTT | CASSRGQSSNQPQHF
TRBJ2-7 | NA | TRBV7-8 | NA | TGTGCCAGCAGCCAGTATGACTACTCCTACGAGCAGTACTTC | CASSQYDYSYEQYF
TRBJ2-1 | NA | TRBV7-2 | NA | TGTGCCAGCGGAAGGGGGACTAACTACAATGAGCAGTTCTTC | CASGRGTNYNEQFF
TRBJ2-3 | NA | TRBV11-2 | TRBD2 | TGTGCCAGCAGCCGAATAGCGGGACCTAGCACAGATACGCAGTATTTT | CASSRIAGPSTDTQYF
TRBJ2-1 | NA | TRBV19 | TRBD1 | TGTGCCAGTAGTCGACAGGGGGGCAATGAGCAGTTCTTC | CASSRQGGNEQFF
TRBJ2-5 | NA | TRBV18 | NA | TGTGCCAGCTCACCTGGACAGTCACAAGAGACCCAGTACTTC | CASSPGQSQETQYF
TRBJ2-7 | NA | TRBV28 | NA | TGTGCCAGCAGTTCTGGGGCCCCCCCCTACGAGCAGTACTTC | CASSSGAPPYEQYF
TRBJ2-7 | NA | TRBV6-1 | TRBD1 | TGTGCCAGCTTTCGGGACAGGGTACCCTACGAGCAGTACTTC | CASFRDRVPYEQYF
TRBJ1-6 | NA | TRBV30 | NA | TGTGCCTGGGGGACGACGGATTCACCCCTCCACTTT | CAWGTTDSPLHF
TRBJ2-7 | NA | TRBV4-1 | TRBD1 | TGCGCCAGCAGCCAAGTTCCAGGGGGCGAGTTCTACGAGCAGTACTTC | CASSQVPGGEFYEQYF
TRBJ1-1 | NA | TRBV4-2 | NA | TGTGCCAGCAGCCAGCGGGGGGCGAACACTGAAGCTTTCTTT | CASSQRGANTEAFF
TRBJ2-5 | NA | TRBV4-1 | TRBD1 | TGCGCCAGCAGCCACGGGACAGATCAAGAGACCCAGTACTTC | CASSHGTDQETQYF
TRBJ2-2 | NA | TRBV6-6 | TRBD2 | TGTGCCAGCAGTTACAGGGAGGGCACCGGGGAGCTGTTTTTT | CASSYREGTGELFF
TRBJ1-2 | NA | TRBV10-3 | NA | TGTGCCATCAGTGAGTCGCGGGGTTTTAACTATGGCTACACCTTC | CAISESRGFNYGYTF
TRBJ2-4 | NA | TRBV6-5 | TRBD1 | TGTGCCAGCAGTGACGAGACAGGGAACATTCAGTACTTC | CASSDETGNIQYF
TRBJ2-1 | NA | TRBV29-1 | NA | TGCAGCGTTGGCAGTCTAGCGTTCGATGAGCAGTTCTTC | CSVGSLAFDEQFF
TRBJ2-3 | NA | TRBV27 | NA | TGTGCCAGCAGTCCTGGACTACCGGAGAGCACAGATACGCAGTATTTT | CASSPGLPESTDTQYF
TRBJ2-1 | once | TRBV2 | TRBD2 | TGTGCCAGCAGGCGGACTAGCGGGCTCTACAATGAGCAGTTCTTC | CASRRTSGLYNEQFF
TRBJ1-1 | NA | TRBV6-6 | NA | TGTGCCAGCAGTTATGCCGCGACTGAAGCTTTCTTT | CASSYAATEAFF
TRBJ1-1 | NA | TRBV28 | NA | TGTGCCAGCAGTTCAACCGGGACACAGAACACTGAAGCTTTCTTT | CASSSTGTQNTEAFF
TRBJ1-1 | NA | TRBV30 | NA | TGTGCCTGGAGTTTGGCGGTTAGTGAAGCTTTCTTT | CAWSLAVSEAFF
TRBJ2-3 | once | TRBV4-1 | NA | TGCGCCAGCAGCCATCTCGGGACTGCAGGTCTTGCAGGTACGCAGTATTTT | CASSHLGTAGLAGTQYF
TRBJ2-5 | NA | TRBV11-2 | TRBD1 | TGTGCCAGCAGCTTAATTGGCTGGGAAGGGGGCCCTTCGCAAGAGACCCAGTACTTC | CASSLIGWEGGPSQETQYF
TRBJ2-7 | NA | TRBV5-5 | NA | TGTGCCAGCAGTCGGCAGGAAGTTTACGAGCAGTACTTC | CASSRQEVYEQYF
TRBJ1-2 | NA | TRBV2 | NA | TGTGCCAGCAGTGAGATGGGTTGGGGTTGCACCTTC | CASSEMGWGCTF
TRBJ2-5 | NA | TRBV11-2 | TRBD1 | TGTGCCAGCAGCTTTGGGCTACAGGGGACGGAGACCCAGTACTTC | CASSFGLQGTETQYF
TRBJ2-2 | NA | TRBV5-1 | TRBD1 | TGCGCCAGCAGCTTCTCTCGGACAGGGAGTACCGGGGAGCTGTTTTTT | CASSFSRTGSTGELFF
TRBJ1-4 | NA | TRBV7-2 | NA | TGTGCCAGCAGCTTATATAGGGAAAAACTGTTTTTT | CASSLYREKLFF
TRBJ1-1 | NA | TRBV19 | TRBD1 | TGTGCCAGCCACCTTACAGGGGGGGGGAACACTGAAGCTTTCTTT | CASHLTGGGNTEAFF
TRBJ2-7 | NA | TRBV6-5 | NA | TGTGCCAGCAGTAGAGGTGACTACGAGCAGTACTTC | CASSRGDYEQYF
TRBJ2-3 | NA | TRBV7-7 | NA | TGTGCTAGCAGCGCAGTCGCGGGACCGCCAGATACGCAGTATTTT | CASSAVAGPPDTQYF
TRBJ2-5 | NA | TRBV30 | NA | TGTGCCTGGATGAGGAGGGAAGAGACCCAGTACTTC | CAWMRREETQYF
TRBJ1-3 | NA | TRBV11-3 | NA | TGTGCCAGCAGCTTAGATAGTAGGAGGGTAGACCCTGGAAACACCATATATTTT | CASSLDSRRVDPGNTIYF
TRBJ2-5 | NA | TRBV5-4 | TRBD1 | TGTGCCAGCAGCTTTTTGGACAGGGACTTGGGGACCCAGTACTTC | CASSFLDRDLGTQYF
TRBJ2-3 | few | TRBV15 | NA | TGTGCCACCAGCAGAGACCCAGGAGATACGCAGTATTTT | CATSRDPGDTQYF
TRBJ2-5 | NA | TRBV7-9 | NA | TGTGCCAGCAGCTTCTCGGAGACCCAGTACTTC | CASSFSETQYF